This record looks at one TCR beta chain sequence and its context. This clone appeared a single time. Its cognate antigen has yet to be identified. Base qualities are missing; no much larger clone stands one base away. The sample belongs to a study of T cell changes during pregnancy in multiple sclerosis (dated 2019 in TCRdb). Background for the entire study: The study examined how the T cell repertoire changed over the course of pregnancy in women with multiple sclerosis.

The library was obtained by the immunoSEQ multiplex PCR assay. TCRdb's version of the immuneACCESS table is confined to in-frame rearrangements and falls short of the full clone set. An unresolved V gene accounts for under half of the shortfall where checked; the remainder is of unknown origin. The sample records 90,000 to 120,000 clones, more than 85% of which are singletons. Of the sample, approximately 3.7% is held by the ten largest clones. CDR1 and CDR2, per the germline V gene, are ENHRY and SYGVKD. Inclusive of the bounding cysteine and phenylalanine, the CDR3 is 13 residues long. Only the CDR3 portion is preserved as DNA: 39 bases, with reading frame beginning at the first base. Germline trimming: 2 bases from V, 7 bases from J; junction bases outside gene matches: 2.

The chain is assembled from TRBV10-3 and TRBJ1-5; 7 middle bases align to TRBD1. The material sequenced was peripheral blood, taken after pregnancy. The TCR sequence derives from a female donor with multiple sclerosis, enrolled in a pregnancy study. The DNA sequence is TGTGCCATCAGTGAGGACAGGGCCCAGCCCCAGCATTTT. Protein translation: CAISEDRAQPQHF.